These 7 T cell receptor beta chains came from one sample sequenced in a study of blood T cell repertoires in COVID-19. Sequencing used immunoSEQ multiplex PCR; TCRdb keeps in-frame clones, though not all of them. Of around 250,000 clones in the sample, about nine tenths are singletons; the top ten hold roughly 2.3%. The specimen was peripheral blood. The receptors here all came from a man aged 30 to 45 who had recovered from COVID-19.

The chain uses TRBV2 and TRBJ2-7; 8 nucleotides align to TRBD2. This CDR3 has 16 amino acids. The germline V gene has CDR1 SNHLY and CDR2 FYNNEI. Unmatched junction bases numbered 11, after V lost 4 bases and J lost 3 bases. The CDR3 spells CASSGSSGAINYEQYF. The CDR3 coding sequence is TGTGCCAGCAGTGGAAGTAGCGGGGCGATTAACTACGAGCAGTACTTC. The whole variable domain, filled in from reference TRBV2 and TRBJ2-7, reads EPEVTQTPSHQVTQMGQEVILRCVPISNHLYFYWYRQILGQKVEFLVSFYNNEISEKSEIFDDQFSVERPDGSNFTLKIRSTKLEDSAMYFCASSGSSGAINYEQYFGPGTRLTVT.

This clone was seen a few times. V gene TRBV6-2 or TRBV6-3 combines with J gene TRBJ2-1; tentative D call: TRBD2 (5 bases). V shed 5 bases and J shed 9 bases, with 17 bases lying between them. Germline loops: CDR1 MNHEY, CDR2 SVGEGT. The CDR3 loop spans 14 amino acids. The CDR3: CASSKLRTGIEQFF. The CDR3, as DNA: TGTGCCAGCAGTAAACTGCGGACCGGGATTGAGCAGTTCTTC.

The chain is built from TRBV4-1 and TRBJ2-2; 12 bases fit TRBD2. With V trimmed by 1 base and J by 1 base, 7 bases remained unmatched. Germline loops: CDR1 MGHRA, CDR2 YSYEKL. CDR3 length: 19 amino acids. CDR3 nucleotides: TGCGCCAGCAGCCAAGGTCTGCTAGCGGGGGGGAGGAACACCGGGGAGCTGTTTTTT. Its protein is CASSQGLLAGGRNTGELFF.

V is TRBV10-3 and J is TRBJ2-2; 9 bases are shared with TRBD1. J lost 5 bases, V lost 7 bases, and 5 bases had no gene match. CDR3 length: 14 amino acids. CDR1 is ENHRY, CDR2 SYGVKD, per germline. CDR3 sequence: CAINRQGGTGELFF. The DNA for the CDR3 is TGTGCCATCAACCGACAGGGGGGGACCGGGGAGCTGTTTTTT.

This clone showed up many times. The rearrangement uses TRBV6-1 and TRBJ2-7, with D uncertain. Per germline, CDR1 MNHNS and CDR2 SASEGT. Trimming pared 1 base from V and 3 bases from J, leaving 7 bases between. The CDR3 covers 13 residues. In DNA form, the CDR3 reads TGTGCCAGCAGTGAAGACGCGGTCTACGAGCAGTACTTC. As protein: CASSEDAVYEQYF.

This chain joins TRBV19 and TRBJ1-2; D may be TRBD1 (5 bases). Germline CDR1 LNHDA, CDR2 SQIVND (reference sequence). Trimming cost V 2 bases and J 4 bases, with 11 bases left between them. The CDR3 sequence is 14 residues long. The CDR3 sequence is CASSIQGGSYGYTF. Here the CDR3 DNA reads TGTGCCAGTAGTATACAGGGTGGCAGCTATGGCTACACCTTC.

This clone has only one observation. The rearrangement uses TRBV5-4 and TRBJ2-2, with 8 bases aligning to TRBD1. This CDR3 contains 17 residues. The J segment lost 7 bases and the V segment lost 3 bases, leaving 14 bases of the junction unmatched. Per the germline V gene, CDR1 is SGHNT and CDR2 is YYREEE (reference sequence). CDR3 loop: CASSSPGGAVRSGELFF. CDR3 nucleotides: TGTGCCAGCAGCTCTCCAGGGGGCGCCGTCCGTAGCGGGGAGCTGTTTTTT.